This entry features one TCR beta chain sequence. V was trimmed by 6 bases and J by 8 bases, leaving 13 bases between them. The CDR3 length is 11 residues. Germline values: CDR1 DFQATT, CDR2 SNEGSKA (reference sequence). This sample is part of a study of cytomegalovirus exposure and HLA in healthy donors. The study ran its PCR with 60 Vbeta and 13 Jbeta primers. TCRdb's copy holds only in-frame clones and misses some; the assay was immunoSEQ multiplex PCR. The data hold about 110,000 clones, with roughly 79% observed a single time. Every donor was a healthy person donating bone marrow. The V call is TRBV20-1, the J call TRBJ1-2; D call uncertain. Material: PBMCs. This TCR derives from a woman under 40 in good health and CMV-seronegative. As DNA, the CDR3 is TGCAGTGCACCAACCAACTGGGGCTACACCTTC. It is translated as CSAPTNWGYTF.